This TCR beta chain was documented in a study of blood T cell repertoires in COVID-19. At the level of the study: Some COVID-19 samples were acute and others convalescent; all came from the United States, Italy and Spain.

Per the study methods: Amplification of reference gene primers provided the estimated nucleated cell counts. Sequencing used immunoSEQ multiplex PCR; TCRdb keeps in-frame clones, though not all of them. V and J calls and clone size are as listed in that table; D and trimming were resolved from the DNA. Of more than 150,000 clones listed, around 91% are singletons. Germline V CDR1 and CDR2: SGHAT, FQNNGV. V shed 2 bases and J shed 8 bases, with 12 bases lying between them. CDR3 length equals 14 residues. The sample consisted of peripheral blood. The TCR sequence derives from a woman aged 40 to 55 with acute or convalescent COVID-19. V is TRBV11-2 and J is TRBJ1-4, with D perhaps matching TRBD1 (5 bases). CDR3 DNA sequence: TGTGCCAGCAGCTTATGGCCAAAGGGGGAAAAACTGTTTTTT. This translates into CASSLWPKGEKLFF.